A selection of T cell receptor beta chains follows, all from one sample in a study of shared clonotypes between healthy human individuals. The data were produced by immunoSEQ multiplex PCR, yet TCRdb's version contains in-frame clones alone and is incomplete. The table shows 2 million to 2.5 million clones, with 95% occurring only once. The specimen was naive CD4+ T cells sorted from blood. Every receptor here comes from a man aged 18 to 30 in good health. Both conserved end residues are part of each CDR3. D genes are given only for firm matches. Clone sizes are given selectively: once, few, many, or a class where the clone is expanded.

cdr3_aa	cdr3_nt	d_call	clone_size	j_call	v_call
CAWGPGTGPQPQHF	TGTGCCTGGGGTCCCGGGACAGGGCCTCAGCCCCAGCATTTT	TRBD1	NA	TRBJ1-5	TRBV30
CASSLRPGQGTGNTIYF	TGCGCCAGCAGCTTACGACCGGGACAGGGTACTGGAAACACCATATATTTT	TRBD1	NA	TRBJ1-3	TRBV5-1
CAWSGGVSTDTQYF	TGTGCCTGGAGTGGGGGGGTCAGCACAGATACGCAGTATTTT	NA	NA	TRBJ2-3	TRBV30
CASSGRQGAPNEKLFF	TGTGCCAGCAGCGGGCGGCAGGGGGCCCCTAATGAAAAACTGTTTTTT	TRBD1	NA	TRBJ1-4	TRBV11-2
CASSQVNMHEKLFF	TGCGCCAGCAGCCAAGTGAACATGCATGAAAAACTGTTTTTT	NA	NA	TRBJ1-4	TRBV4-1
CASSPQETSRYEQYF	TGTGCCAGCAGCCCGCAAGAGACTAGCCGGTACGAGCAGTACTTC	TRBD2	NA	TRBJ2-7	TRBV9
CASRMDRNPPLHF	TGTGCCAGCAGGATGGACAGGAATCCACCCCTCCACTTT	TRBD1	NA	TRBJ1-6	TRBV6-4
CASSYSPDDRGYPGELFF	TGTGCCAGCAGTTACTCACCCGATGACAGGGGATACCCCGGGGAGCTGTTTTTT	TRBD1	NA	TRBJ2-2	TRBV6-7
CASSGTSGGQNEQFF	TGTGCCAGCTCCGGGACTAGCGGGGGACAAAATGAGCAGTTCTTC	TRBD2	NA	TRBJ2-1	TRBV6-4
CASSIIGTDNQPQHF	TGTGCCAGTAGTATAATAGGGACGGACAATCAGCCCCAGCATTTT	NA	NA	TRBJ1-5	TRBV19
CASSLVAGGVYEQYF	TGCGCCAGCAGCTTGGTAGCAGGGGGTGTCTACGAGCAGTACTTC	TRBD1	NA	TRBJ2-7	TRBV5-1
CASSIIAKALGEKETQYF	TGTGCCAGTAGTATTATAGCCAAAGCGCTAGGTGAAAAAGAGACCCAGTACTTC	NA	NA	TRBJ2-5	TRBV19
CASSYSPRSSYEQYF	TGTGCCAGCAGTTACTCGCCACGGAGCTCCTACGAGCAGTACTTC	NA	NA	TRBJ2-7	TRBV6-5
CASSMVKGTGGFNSPLHF	TGTGCCAGTAGTATGGTAAAGGGGACAGGGGGCTTCAATTCACCCCTCCACTTT	TRBD1	NA	TRBJ1-6	TRBV19
CAISGTSGGTDTQYF	TGTGCCATCAGTGGGACTAGCGGGGGCACAGATACGCAGTATTTT	TRBD2	NA	TRBJ2-3	TRBV10-3
CATSTSGRVNEQFF	TGTGCCACTTCGACTAGCGGGAGAGTCAATGAGCAGTTCTTC	TRBD2	NA	TRBJ2-1	TRBV7-9
CASSPDGYSGNTIYF	TGTGCCAGCAGCCCTGACGGATACTCTGGAAACACCATATATTTT	NA	NA	TRBJ1-3	TRBV7-9
CASSQDGRDANTQYF	TGCGCCAGCAGCCAAGATGGCAGGGATGCCAATACGCAGTATTTT	NA	NA	TRBJ2-3	TRBV4-3
CASSQVSSRTEPYEKLFF	TGCGCCAGCAGCCAAGTTAGTTCGAGGACAGAGCCTTATGAAAAACTGTTTTTT	NA	NA	TRBJ1-4	TRBV4-1
CASSFFSEAFF	TGTGCCAGCAGCTTTTTCTCTGAAGCTTTCTTT	NA	NA	TRBJ1-1	TRBV5-6
CASSFYPFGTGPRGGYTF	TGTGCCAGCAGCTTTTACCCCTTTGGGACGGGGCCCCGAGGGGGCTACACCTTC	NA	NA	TRBJ1-2	TRBV13
CASSGVGQGVHEQYF	TGTGCCAGCAGTGGAGTGGGACAGGGGGTTCACGAGCAGTACTTC	TRBD1	NA	TRBJ2-7	TRBV2
CASSPGLAGGPWDEQYF	TGTGCCAGCAGCCCTGGACTAGCGGGAGGGCCCTGGGACGAGCAGTACTTC	TRBD2	NA	TRBJ2-7	TRBV7-9
CASRQGPGNTIYF	TGTGCCAGCCGACAGGGGCCTGGAAACACCATATATTTT	TRBD1	NA	TRBJ1-3	TRBV27
CSVGPSTDTQYF	TGCAGCGTTGGCCCAAGCACAGATACGCAGTATTTT	NA	NA	TRBJ2-3	TRBV29-1
CASSGGLNSYEQYF	TGTGCCAGCAGTGGGGGACTAAACTCCTACGAGCAGTACTTC	TRBD2	NA	TRBJ2-7	TRBV6-1
CASSYREEAFF	TGTGCCAGCTCCTACAGGGAAGAAGCTTTCTTT	NA	NA	TRBJ1-1	TRBV28
CASSPLRPDYTF	TGTGCCAGCTCACCACTGCGGCCCGACTACACCTTC	NA	NA	TRBJ1-2	TRBV18
CASSNLEGAEQYF	TGCGCCAGCAGCAACTTGGAGGGGGCCGAGCAGTACTTC	NA	NA	TRBJ2-7	TRBV4-3
CASSEAGNSGNTIYF	TGTGCCAGCAGCGAAGCAGGGAACTCTGGAAACACCATATATTTT	NA	NA	TRBJ1-3	TRBV4-2
CASSTGLASTGELFF	TGTGCCAGCAGCACGGGACTAGCGAGCACCGGGGAGCTGTTTTTT	TRBD2	NA	TRBJ2-2	TRBV7-3
CASEGLAGGQGEQFF	TGTGCCAGCGAGGGACTAGCGGGGGGGCAGGGTGAGCAGTTCTTC	TRBD2	NA	TRBJ2-1	TRBV2
CASSEGRGRRETQYF	TGTGCCAGCAGTGAAGGTCGGGGAAGGAGGGAGACCCAGTACTTC	NA	NA	TRBJ2-5	TRBV2
CASSLLGQGFGSYNEQFF	TGTGCCAGCAGCTTATTGGGCCAAGGGTTTGGGAGTTACAATGAGCAGTTCTTC	NA	NA	TRBJ2-1	TRBV11-2
CASSITGASNTEAFF	TGTGCCAGCAGTATAACAGGGGCCTCGAACACTGAAGCTTTCTTT	TRBD1	NA	TRBJ1-1	TRBV6-5
CASSLAERRTSGNRFF	TGTGCCAGCAGCTTGGCCGAACGTCGAACTAGCGGGAACAGGTTCTTC	TRBD2	NA	TRBJ2-1	TRBV5-4
CAWSVSGNQPQHF	TGTGCCTGGAGTGTGTCAGGGAATCAGCCCCAGCATTTT	NA	once	TRBJ1-5	TRBV30
CASSESGTSGRIPYNEQFF	TGCGCCAGCAGTGAGTCAGGGACTAGCGGGAGAATCCCCTACAATGAGCAGTTCTTC	TRBD2	NA	TRBJ2-1	TRBV10-2
CASSLGVGPTTPGTQYF	TGTGCCAGCAGCTTGGGGGTTGGCCCGACCACCCCAGGGACCCAGTACTTC	NA	once	TRBJ2-5	TRBV5-4
CATSVDNGYGYTF	TGTGCCACCAGCGTTGACAACGGCTATGGCTACACCTTC	NA	NA	TRBJ1-2	TRBV15
CASSPPMIRTEAFF	TGTGCCAGCAGCCCTCCTATGATCCGGACTGAAGCTTTCTTT	NA	NA	TRBJ1-1	TRBV7-6
CASSTGTGGGGYTF	TGTGCCAGCAGCACCGGGACAGGGGGCGGGGGCTACACCTTC	TRBD1	NA	TRBJ1-2	TRBV7-9